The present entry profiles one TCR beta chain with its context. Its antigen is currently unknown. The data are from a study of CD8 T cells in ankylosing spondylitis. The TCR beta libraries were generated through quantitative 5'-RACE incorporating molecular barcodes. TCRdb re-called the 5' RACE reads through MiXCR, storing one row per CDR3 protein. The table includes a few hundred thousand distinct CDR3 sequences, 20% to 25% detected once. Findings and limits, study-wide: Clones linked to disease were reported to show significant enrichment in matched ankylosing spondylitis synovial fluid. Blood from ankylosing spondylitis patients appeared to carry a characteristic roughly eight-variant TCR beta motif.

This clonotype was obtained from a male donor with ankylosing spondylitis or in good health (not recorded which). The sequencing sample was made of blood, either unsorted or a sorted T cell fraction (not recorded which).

Here the CDR3 reads CSALPSEKGPGANVLTF. For the CDR3, the DNA is TGCAGTGCTCTCCCTAGCGAGAAAGGACCTGGGGCCAACGTCCTGACTTTC. The chain is built from TRBV20-1 and TRBJ2-6, with D perhaps TRBD2 (6 bases). Between the trimmed V and J ends, which lost 5 bases and 2 bases, there was a span of 19 bases. The CDR3 sequence is 17 residues long. The germline V gene has CDR1 DFQATT and CDR2 SNEGSKA (reference sequence).